This is a list of T cell receptor beta chains from one sample in a study of blood T cell dynamics during melanoma immunotherapy. Using immunoSEQ multiplex PCR, the repertoire was profiled, and TCRdb retains in-frame clones only, with some absent. The sample lists 9,000 to 10,000 clones, approximately 90% seen once, with about 30% in the top ten. Source: blood, taken from a patient treated with checkpoint blockade. Receptors were obtained from a human donor with melanoma. CDR3s include the opening cysteine and the closing phenylalanine or tryptophan. D genes are given only for firm matches. Only some rows state a clone size, as once, few, many or a class for expanded clones.

>13|TRBV7-3|TRBJ2-1|.|once
TGTGCCAGCAGCTTAGGGCCAAACAATGAGCAGTTCTTC
CASSLGPNNEQFF
>14|TRBV6-5|TRBJ1-1|.|.
TGTGCCAGCAGCCCCATGCAGGGGCGCACTGAAGCTTTCTTT
CASSPMQGRTEAFF
>14|TRBV19|TRBJ2-7|.|.
TGTGCCAGTAGTACCTTCGGGCCCTTAGGTCGTCAGTACTTC
CASSTFGPLGRQYF
>13|TRBV28|TRBJ1-1|.|.
TGTGCCAGCAGTTTGTGGTCGAACACTGAAGCTTTCTTT
CASSLWSNTEAFF
>8|TRBV28|TRBJ2-3|.|.
TGTGCCGGGACTGGGGGGTATTTT
CAGTGGYF
>13|TRBV28|TRBJ2-5|.|medium-sized
TGTGCCAGCAGTCCACCGCCCCAAGAGACCCAGTACTTC
CASSPPPQETQYF
>15|TRBV7-2|TRBJ2-1|.|.
TGTGCCAGCCGAACTAGTGGGGACTCCTACAATGAGCAGTTCTTC
CASRTSGDSYNEQFF
>16|TRBV4-1|TRBJ2-2|TRBD1|.
TGCGCCAGCAGCCACCTCCCGGGACAGGGCACCGGGGAGCTGTTTTTT
CASSHLPGQGTGELFF
>17|TRBV30|TRBJ2-1|.|.
TGTGCCTGGAGTGGGCCCCCCTACGGGAGAGGTATGAATGAGCAGTTCTTC
CAWSGPPYGRGMNEQFF
>17|TRBV28|TRBJ2-4|.|.
TGTGCCAGCAGTTTCTCCCCCTCACAGGTGGTGGGAAACATTCAGTACTTC
CASSFSPSQVVGNIQYF
>16|TRBV27|TRBJ2-1|TRBD2|.
TGTGCCAGCAGTTTATTGCCAGCGGGAGGGGGCAATGAGCAGTTCTTC
CASSLLPAGGGNEQFF
>15|TRBV27|TRBJ2-1|TRBD2|.
TGTGCCAGCAGCCCCGGGACTAGGGGTGGGAATGAGCAGTTCTTC
CASSPGTRGGNEQFF
>15|TRBV11-2|TRBJ2-1|TRBD2|.
TGTGCCAGCGGAACCCTAGCGGGAGGGCGGAATGAGCAGTTCTTC
CASGTLAGGRNEQFF
>17|TRBV7-3|TRBJ2-2|TRBD2|once
TGTGCCAGCAGCCTCGGGGGGGGACTTGCCCACCCCGGGGAGCTGTTTTTT
CASSLGGGLAHPGELFF
>14|TRBV15|TRBJ2-7|.|.
TGTGCCACCAGGGGGGGCAGGGCCGACTACGAGCAGTACTTC
CATRGGRADYEQYF
>14|TRBV5-1|TRBJ2-2|.|.
TGCGCCAGCACCCCCAGGTCGAACACCGGGGAGCTGTTTTTT
CASTPRSNTGELFF
>15|TRBV28|TRBJ2-3|.|.
TGTGCCAGCAGCCCAGAGGCAGGAAGCACAGATACGCAGTATTTT
CASSPEAGSTDTQYF
>13|TRBV5-8|TRBJ1-5|.|.
TGTGCCAGCAGCTTGGGGGCCGGAGGGCCAAAGCATTTT
CASSLGAGGPKHF
>13|TRBV2|TRBJ2-7|TRBD1|.
TGTGCCAGAGGGGGACAGAGCTCCTACGAGCAGTACTTC
CARGGQSSYEQYF
>16|TRBV29-1|TRBJ2-7|.|.
TGCAGCGTTGAAGATCGGGGGGCCGGGAGAACCTACGAGCAGTACTTC
CSVEDRGAGRTYEQYF
>15|TRBV7-3|TRBJ2-1|TRBD2|few
TGTGCCAGCAGCTTAATGGGAGGGTCCTACAATGAGCAGTTCTTC
CASSLMGGSYNEQFF
>15|TRBV11-3|TRBJ2-1|TRBD2|.
TGTGCCAGCAGCTCACCCGGGGCGGGAGTTAGTGAGCAGTTCTTC
CASSSPGAGVSEQFF
>13|TRBV6-1|TRBJ2-7|.|.
TGTGCCAGCCAGGGGGGGAGCTCCTACGAGCAGTACTTC
CASQGGSSYEQYF
>14|TRBV6-5|TRBJ2-3|.|.
TGTGCCAGCCGTCCCTACCGGCGCACAGATACGCAGTATTTT
CASRPYRRTDTQYF
>16|TRBV7-7|TRBJ2-1|TRBD2|.
TGTGCTAGCAGCTTAGGGACTAGCGGGAGGCCCAATGAGCAGTTCTTC
CASSLGTSGRPNEQFF
>18|TRBV6-1|TRBJ2-6|.|.
TGTGCCAGCAGTGGCTTAACCTATGCACAAAGTCGGGCCAACGTCCTGACTTTC
CASSGLTYAQSRANVLTF
>14|TRBV5-1|TRBJ1-5|.|once
TGCGCCAGCAGCCCGGAGGCATTCGCCCAGCCCCAGCATTTT
CASSPEAFAQPQHF
>14|TRBV27|TRBJ2-7|TRBD1|.
TGTGCCAGCAGTCCCGGGACAGTGCCCTACGAGCAGTACTTC
CASSPGTVPYEQYF
>15|TRBV5-1|TRBJ1-1|TRBD1|once
TGCGCCAGCAGCTTGGTGGGGACAGGGGGTACTGAAGCTTTCTTT
CASSLVGTGGTEAFF
>15|TRBV2|TRBJ2-3|TRBD2|.
TGTGCCAGCAGCGGGAGGGGCGGGGGCACAGATACGCAGTATTTT
CASSGRGGGTDTQYF
>11|TRBV2|TRBJ2-1|.|.
TGTGCCAGCAGTTATGAAGGGGAGCAGTTCTTC
CASSYEGEQFF